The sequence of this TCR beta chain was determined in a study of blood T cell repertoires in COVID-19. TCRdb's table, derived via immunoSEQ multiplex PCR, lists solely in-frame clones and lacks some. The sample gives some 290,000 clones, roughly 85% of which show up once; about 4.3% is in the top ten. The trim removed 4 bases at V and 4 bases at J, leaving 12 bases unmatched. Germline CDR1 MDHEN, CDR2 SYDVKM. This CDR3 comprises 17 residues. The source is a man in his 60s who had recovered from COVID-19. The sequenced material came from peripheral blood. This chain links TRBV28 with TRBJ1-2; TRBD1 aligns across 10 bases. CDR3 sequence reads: CASSSVGTGVGRYGYTF. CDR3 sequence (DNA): TGTGCCAGCAGTTCTGTCGGGACAGGGGTGGGACGCTATGGCTACACCTTC.